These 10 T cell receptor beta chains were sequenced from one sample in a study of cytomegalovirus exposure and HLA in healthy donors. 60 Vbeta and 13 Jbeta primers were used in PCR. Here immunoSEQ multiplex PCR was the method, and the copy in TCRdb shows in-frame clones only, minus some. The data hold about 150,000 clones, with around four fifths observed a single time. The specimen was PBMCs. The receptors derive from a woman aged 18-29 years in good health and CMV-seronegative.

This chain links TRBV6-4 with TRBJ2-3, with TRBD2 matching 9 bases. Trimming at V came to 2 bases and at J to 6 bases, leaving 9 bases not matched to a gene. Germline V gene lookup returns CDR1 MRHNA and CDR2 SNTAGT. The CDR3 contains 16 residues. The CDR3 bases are TGTGCCAGCAGTGACGGGAGCGGGGGGCCGCCGGATACGCAGTATTTT. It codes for CASSDGSGGPPDTQYF.

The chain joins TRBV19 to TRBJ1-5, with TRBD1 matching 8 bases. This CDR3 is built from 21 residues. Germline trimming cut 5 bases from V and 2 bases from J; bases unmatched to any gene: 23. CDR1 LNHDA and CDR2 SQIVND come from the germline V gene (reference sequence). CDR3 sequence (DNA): TGTGCCAGTAGTGCCGACAGGGGTCCCGTCCTCGGAAGTGTGCGCAATCAGCCCCAGCATTTT. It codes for CASSADRGPVLGSVRNQPQHF.

The CDR3 is CASSKAGTGDYGYTF. CDR3 bases: TGTGCCAGCAGTAAAGCCGGGACAGGGGACTATGGCTACACCTTC. This rearrangement joins TRBV6-6 to TRBJ1-2; 10 bases map to TRBD1. From germline, CDR1 is MNHNY and CDR2 SVGAGI (reference sequence). The CDR3 extends over 15 amino acids. The V gene end was trimmed by 5 bases and the J gene end by 3 bases; junction bases not matched to a gene: 6.

CDR3 in amino acids: CASSWGWVGGPTDTQYF. The CDR3, as DNA: TGTGCCAGCAGCTGGGGGTGGGTCGGGGGGCCCACAGATACGCAGTATTTT. V is TRBV11-2 and J is TRBJ2-3; D is possibly TRBD2 (7 bases). V gave up 4 bases and J gave up 2 bases, with 19 bases separating them. Germline V gene lookup returns CDR1 SGHAT and CDR2 FQNNGV. The CDR3 contains 17 residues.

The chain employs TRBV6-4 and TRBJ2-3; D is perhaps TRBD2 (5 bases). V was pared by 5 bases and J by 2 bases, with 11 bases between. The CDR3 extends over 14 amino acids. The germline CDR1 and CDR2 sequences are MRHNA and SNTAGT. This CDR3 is CASSRTGFTDTQYF. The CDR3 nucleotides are TGTGCCAGCAGTCGAACGGGGTTCACAGATACGCAGTATTTT.

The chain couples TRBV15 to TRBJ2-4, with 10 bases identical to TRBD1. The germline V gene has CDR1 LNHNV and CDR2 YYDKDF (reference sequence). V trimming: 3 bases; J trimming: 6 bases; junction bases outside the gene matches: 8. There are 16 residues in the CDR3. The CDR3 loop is CATSSRTGGMGNIQYF. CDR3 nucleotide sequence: TGTGCCACCAGCAGCAGGACAGGGGGAATGGGAAACATTCAGTACTTC.

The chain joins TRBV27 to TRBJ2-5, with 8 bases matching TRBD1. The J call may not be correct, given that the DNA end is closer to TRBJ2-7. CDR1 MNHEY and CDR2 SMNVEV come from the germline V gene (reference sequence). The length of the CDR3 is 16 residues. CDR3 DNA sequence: TGTGCCAGCAGCTTCTCCGTGGGACAGGCTTCCTACGAGCAGTACTTC. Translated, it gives CASSFSVGQASYEQYF.

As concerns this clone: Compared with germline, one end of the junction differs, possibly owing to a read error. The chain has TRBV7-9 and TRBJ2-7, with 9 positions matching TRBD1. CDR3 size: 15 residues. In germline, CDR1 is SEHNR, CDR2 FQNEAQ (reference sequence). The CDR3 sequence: CSSSPGTGRSYEQYF. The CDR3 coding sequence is TGTTCCAGCAGCCCGGGGACAGGGCGATCCTACGAGCAGTACTTC. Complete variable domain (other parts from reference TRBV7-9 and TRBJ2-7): DTGVSQNPRHKITKRGQNVTFRCDPISEHNRLYWYRQTLGQGPEFLTYFQNEAQLEKSRLLSDRFSAERPKGSFSTLEIQRTEQGDSAMYLCSSSPGTGRSYEQYFGPGTRLTVT.

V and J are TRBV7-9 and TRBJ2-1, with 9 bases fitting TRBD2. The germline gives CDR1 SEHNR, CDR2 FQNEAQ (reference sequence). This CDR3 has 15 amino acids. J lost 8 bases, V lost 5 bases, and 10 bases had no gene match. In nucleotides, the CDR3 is TGTGCCAGCAGCCGCGGGGGGGGGCGGTCGGATGAGCAGTTCTTC. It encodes CASSRGGGRSDEQFF.

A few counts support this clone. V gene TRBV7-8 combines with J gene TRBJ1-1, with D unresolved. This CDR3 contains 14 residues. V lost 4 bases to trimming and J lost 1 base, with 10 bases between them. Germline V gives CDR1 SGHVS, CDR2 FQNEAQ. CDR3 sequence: CASSSQQSNTEAFF. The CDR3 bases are TGTGCCAGCAGCTCGCAACAGTCGAACACTGAAGCTTTCTTT.